The sequence of this TCR beta chain was determined in a study of graft-versus-host responses after intestinal transplantation. Overall study context: Each patient got anti-thymocyte globulin induction, then tacrolimus and steroids for three to four years.

Sequenced by immunoSEQ multiplex PCR; TCRdb stores in-frame clones only, minus some. The table lists 100,000 to 140,000 clones, roughly 87% of them singletons, with 0.71% in the top ten. A word on this clone: What it binds is not known.

CDR1 and CDR2 (germline): GTSNPN, SVGIG (reference sequence). This CDR3 region has 16 residues. Trimming removed 3 bases from V and 0 bases from J, with 16 bases in between. The sequence was obtained from a human donor who was the organ donor for an intestinal transplant. This material consisted of unstimulated CD4+ T cells sorted from spleen or lymph node cells, taken before transplant. The rearrangement links TRBV30 to TRBJ2-3; possible D gene TRBD1, 6 bases. CDR3 bases: TGTGCCTGGAGCGCTCCCTTGGGGGCTAGCACAGATACGCAGTATTTT. This gives the protein CAWSAPLGASTDTQYF.